This T cell receptor (beta chain) was profiled in a study of blood T cell repertoires in COVID-19. Across the whole study: The samples span acute and convalescent COVID-19 from the United States, Italy and Spain. Sources were T cells, B-cell-depleted T cells, or PBMCs; the material itself was cDNA or gDNA.

Seattle-derived patients entered the study during active infection and were followed longitudinally. TCRdb's table, derived via immunoSEQ multiplex PCR, lists solely in-frame clones and lacks some. The sample shows roughly 190,000 clones, 94% of them seen only once. Per the germline V gene, CDR1 is SEHNR and CDR2 is FQNEAQ (reference sequence). The ends were cut back, 5 bases at V and 1 base at J, with 9 bases in the middle. The CDR3 spans 14 residues. The TCR was taken from a man under 40 with COVID-19, enrolled during active disease. The sequencing sample was made of peripheral blood. V gene TRBV7-9 combines with J gene TRBJ2-1, with D possibly TRBD1 on 5 matching bases. The CDR3 bases are TGTGCCAGCAGCCACGACAGATCCTACAATGAGCAGTTCTTC. Translated: CASSHDRSYNEQFF. Variable domain in full (rest from reference TRBV7-9 and TRBJ2-1): DTGVSQNPRHKITKRGQNVTFRCDPISEHNRLYWYRQTLGQGPEFLTYFQNEAQLEKSRLLSDRFSAERPKGSFSTLEIQRTEQGDSAMYLCASSHDRSYNEQFFGPGTRLTVL.